This T cell receptor (beta chain) is drawn from a study of T cell responses to AZD1222 COVID-19 vaccine. The length of the CDR3 is 14 residues. CDR1 is WNHNN and CDR2 is SYGVQD in the germline V gene (reference sequence). J lost 8 bases, V lost 4 bases, and 2 bases had no gene match. Repertoires were generated with immunoSEQ multiplex PCR, while TCRdb's copy carries only in-frame clones and drops some. The sample includes about 47,000 clones, under 85% seen only once; the top ten take around 20%. Source: peripheral blood, taken on day 0 of MenACWY control vaccination. V is TRBV10-1 and J is TRBJ2-3; 14 bases match TRBD2. The sequence came from an adult in good health. The CDR3 loop reads CASSGLAGGPTQYF. CDR3 coding DNA: TGCGCCAGCAGTGGACTAGCGGGAGGGCCTACGCAGTATTTT.